These T cell receptor beta chains were read from a single sample in a study of OX40 agonist ivuxolimab in advanced cancers. Using immunoSEQ multiplex PCR, the repertoire was profiled, and TCRdb retains in-frame clones only, with some absent. Among 60,000 to 85,000 clones listed, approximately 80% were seen once. Source: CD4+ or CD8+ T cells sorted from blood, taken in a trial of the OX40 agonist ivuxolimab. The source is an adult with an advanced solid tumor such as melanoma, head and neck, liver or kidney cancer. The CDR3 runs from the conserved cysteine through the conserved F or W. The D gene is left open where the match is weak. For some rows the clone size is stated as once, few or many, or as a class when expanded; others skip it.

TRBV5-1,NA,TRBJ2-5,NA,15,TGCGCCAGCAGCTTCCGACAGGGAGGACAAGAGACCCAGTACTTC,CASSFRQGGQETQYF
TRBV5-1,NA,TRBJ1-2,NA,22,TGCGCCAGCAGCTTGGAGCTCCCGGGAGGTCTCCAGCCGCCCTTCTCCTTCCATGGCTACACCTTC,CASSLELPGGLQPPFSFHGYTF
TRBV10-1,NA,TRBJ2-5,NA,14,TGCGCCAGCAGTGAGTCGCGCCAGAAAGAGACCCAGTACTTC,CASSESRQKETQYF
TRBV6-9,NA,TRBJ1-1,NA,13,TGTGCCAGCAGTTACGGAGGGAGCACTGAAGCTTTCTTT,CASSYGGSTEAFF
TRBV7-2,TRBD2,TRBJ2-5,NA,16,TGTGCCAGCAGCTACGGGACTAGCGGGGGGCTAGAGACCCAGTACTTC,CASSYGTSGGLETQYF
TRBV19,NA,TRBJ2-3,NA,15,TGTGCCAGTAGTACGGGGGTAAGGGGCACAGATACGCAGTATTTT,CASSTGVRGTDTQYF
TRBV4-2,TRBD2,TRBJ2-3,NA,15,TGTGCCAGCAGCCAAGAAACTAGCGGGGGGGATACGCAGTATTTT,CASSQETSGGDTQYF
TRBV20-1,NA,TRBJ2-3,NA,10,TGCAGTGCTCAGAGGAATACGCAGTATTTT,CSAQRNTQYF
TRBV7-9,TRBD1,TRBJ1-1,once,15,TGTGCCAGCAGCCTGCTGGGGACAGCAAACACTGAAGCTTTCTTT,CASSLLGTANTEAFF
TRBV7-9,TRBD2,TRBJ2-7,NA,13,TGTGCCAGCAGCTCCGGACTAGCCTACGAGCAGTACTTC,CASSSGLAYEQYF
TRBV5-1,NA,TRBJ1-4,NA,14,TGCGCCAGCAGCTTGGTCTCAGTTAATGAAAAACTGTTTTTT,CASSLVSVNEKLFF
TRBV25-1,NA,TRBJ2-5,NA,12,TGTGCCAGCAGTGGGGATGCAGAGACCCAGTACTTC,CASSGDAETQYF
TRBV5-1,NA,TRBJ1-3,NA,16,TGCGCCAGCAGCTCACAGGGTGCATCGGGAGGAAACACCATATATTTT,CASSSQGASGGNTIYF
TRBV10-1,NA,TRBJ2-1,NA,13,TGCGCCAGCAGTGAGTCGTTCGACATAGAGCAGTTCTTC,CASSESFDIEQFF
TRBV6-5,NA,TRBJ1-2,NA,14,TGTGCCAGCACTCCTGCGGATTCTAACTATGGCTACACCTTC,CASTPADSNYGYTF
TRBV7-9,NA,TRBJ2-7,NA,15,TGTGCCAGCAGCTTAGAACTACGGGGGAATGCCGAGCAGTACTTC,CASSLELRGNAEQYF
TRBV15,NA,TRBJ1-4,NA,16,TGTGCCACCAGCAGAGATAGTGCAGGGGCTAATGAAAAACTGTTTTTT,CATSRDSAGANEKLFF
TRBV5-1,TRBD1,TRBJ1-6,few,16,TGCGCCAGCAGCTTGGGAGGTATGACAGGGATGGCACCCCTCCACTTT,CASSLGGMTGMAPLHF
TRBV19,NA,TRBJ2-7,NA,15,TGTGCCAATAGTATAGGGCCAGGGAGCGGCTACGAGCAGTACTTC,CANSIGPGSGYEQYF
TRBV28,NA,TRBJ1-1,NA,11,TGTGCCAGCACCGGAAACACTGAAGCTTTCTTT,CASTGNTEAFF
TRBV5-1,NA,TRBJ2-7,NA,15,TGCGCCAGCAGCCCGGACGGCAGGGGAAGGTACGAGCAGTACTTC,CASSPDGRGRYEQYF
TRBV2,TRBD1,TRBJ2-6,NA,18,TGTGCCAGCAGTCTTACAGGGACAGCCCTTCGGGGGGCCAACGTCCTGACTTTC,CASSLTGTALRGANVLTF
TRBV28,NA,TRBJ1-2,NA,11,TGTGCCAGCAGGATTGGGGGGGGCTACACCTTC,CASRIGGGYTF
TRBV25-1,NA,TRBJ1-1,NA,14,TGTGCCAGCAGTGAATCCCGGGAGGACACTGAAGCTTTCTTT,CASSESREDTEAFF
TRBV7-2,TRBD2,TRBJ2-2,NA,17,TGTGCCAGCAGCCCAAGTGGGCTAGCGGGGGGGACCGGGGAGCTGTTTTTT,CASSPSGLAGGTGELFF
TRBV7-9,TRBD1,TRBJ2-1,NA,15,TGTGCCAGCAGCCCCCGGGACAGGGCTGACTATGAGCAGTTCTTC,CASSPRDRADYEQFF
TRBV4-2,NA,TRBJ1-4,few,16,TGTGCCAGCAGCCAAGATGCTGCCCAGACTTGGGAAAAACTGTTTTTT,CASSQDAAQTWEKLFF
TRBV7-8,NA,TRBJ2-2,NA,16,TGTGCCAGCAGCCAGGGCACGGGGCGCAACACCGGGGAGCTGTTTTTT,CASSQGTGRNTGELFF
TRBV2,NA,TRBJ1-2,NA,14,TGTGCCAGCAGGCCACCCCAGGGGAGCTATGGCTACACCTTC,CASRPPQGSYGYTF
TRBV6-6,TRBD1,TRBJ1-2,NA,12,TGTGCCAGCTTGACAGGGAACTATGGCTACACCTTC,CASLTGNYGYTF
TRBV5-1,TRBD1,TRBJ2-3,NA,16,TGCGCCAGCAGCTTGGCCGGGACAGGGGGCTCAGATACGCAGTATTTT,CASSLAGTGGSDTQYF
TRBV2,NA,TRBJ1-1,NA,12,TGTGCCAGCAGTCTATCGAACACTGAAGCTTTCTTT,CASSLSNTEAFF
TRBV18,NA,TRBJ2-2,few,16,TGTGCCAGCTCACGCCTCGGTCAGGGTAACACCGGGGAGCTGTTTTTT,CASSRLGQGNTGELFF
TRBV18,NA,TRBJ2-7,NA,11,TGTGCCAGCTCACCAGGGGAGGAGCAGTACTTC,CASSPGEEQYF
TRBV5-1,TRBD1,TRBJ2-7,NA,14,TGCGCCAGCAGCCGGGGACAGGGTGGCTACGAGCAGTACTTC,CASSRGQGGYEQYF
TRBV9,NA,TRBJ2-3,NA,14,TGTGCCAGCAGCGTCAGGGCTCTCCAAGATACGCAGTATTTT,CASSVRALQDTQYF
TRBV10-1,NA,TRBJ1-4,NA,15,TGCGCCAGCAGTGAGTCTACGACCTTACGTGAAAAACTGTTTTTT,CASSESTTLREKLFF
TRBV13,NA,TRBJ2-7,NA,16,TGTGCCAGCAGCTTAAGAGGACGTAGGGATTCCTACGAGCAGTACTTC,CASSLRGRRDSYEQYF
TRBV28,NA,TRBJ1-2,once,18,TGTGCCAGCTTAGTTTCCGACTACAGGGACCCCCTTAACTATGGCTACACCTTC,CASLVSDYRDPLNYGYTF
TRBV15,NA,TRBJ1-1,NA,15,TGTGCCACCAGCAGAGATCGCGGGGCAGGGACTGAAGCTTTCTTT,CATSRDRGAGTEAFF
TRBV5-1,TRBD2,TRBJ2-1,NA,19,TGCGCCAGCAGCTCCTGGACGGGACTAGCGGGGGGGCCTAGGAATGAGCAGTTCTTC,CASSSWTGLAGGPRNEQFF
TRBV18,NA,TRBJ2-7,NA,15,TGTGCCAGCTCACCGGGGCAGGTGGTCGCCTACGAGCAGTACTTC,CASSPGQVVAYEQYF
TRBV6-1,NA,TRBJ2-3,once,16,TGTGCCAGCAGTGGGAACACGCCGGGCTTGGGGGGTACGCAGTATTTT,CASSGNTPGLGGTQYF
TRBV2,NA,TRBJ1-4,once,14,TGTGCCAGCAGTGAGGGGGGGGTACAGGAAAAACTGTTTTTT,CASSEGGVQEKLFF
TRBV15,TRBD1,TRBJ2-5,NA,15,TGTGCCACCAGCAACGAGGGACAGCGCCAAGAGACCCAGTACTTC,CATSNEGQRQETQYF
TRBV14,NA,TRBJ1-5,few,14,TGTGCCAGCAGCCAAGGGGGAGGCAATCAGCCCCAGCATTTT,CASSQGGGNQPQHF
TRBV4-1,TRBD2,TRBJ2-7,few,14,TGCGCCAGCAGCCAAGGGTGGGAGGGTGACGAGCAGTACTTC,CASSQGWEGDEQYF
TRBV19,NA,TRBJ2-7,NA,14,TGTGCCAGTAGGATTAGGGAAGGGACTGCCGAGCAGTACTTC,CASRIREGTAEQYF
TRBV29-1,NA,TRBJ2-1,NA,11,TGCAGCGTTGAAAGGCAGGCAAGACTGTTCTTC,CSVERQARLFF
TRBV6-6,TRBD2,TRBJ2-2,NA,16,TGTGCCAGCGCCAGACTAGCGGGGGGGAAAACCGGGGAGCTGTTTTTT,CASARLAGGKTGELFF
TRBV2,NA,TRBJ1-5,NA,14,TGTGCCAGCAGTTCCTACATGAGCAATCAGCCCCAGCATTTT,CASSSYMSNQPQHF
TRBV6-1,NA,TRBJ2-4,NA,13,TGTGCCAGCAGTGAAGCCCTTTTGAACATTCAGTACTTC,CASSEALLNIQYF